The 27 T cell receptor beta chains reported below all come from one sample, sequenced in a study of low-dose radiotherapy and immunotherapy resistance in tumors. First-strand cDNA used TRAV- and TRBV-specific primers, covering alpha and beta chains. Using a constant-region primer together with a V-primer adapter, TCRs were subjected to 20 to 25 PCR cycles of amplification. Each CDR3 protein gets one entry after TCRdb re-called the reads with MiXCR. The data contain tens of thousands of distinct CDR3 sequences, about a sixth of them singletons. Time point given: after trial treatment. Treatment defined: LDRT plus nivolumab, ipilimumab, low-dose cyclophosphamide and aspirin (RACIN trial). Sequencing used PBMCs, obtained after low-dose radiotherapy plus immunotherapy. The receptors originated from a male donor with prostate cancer.

The chain links TRBV30 to TRBJ2-2; D unresolved. Trimming left V 4 bases short and J 7 bases short, with 13 bases between. This CDR3 has 13 residues. Germline lookup yields CDR1 GTSNPN and CDR2 SVGIG (reference sequence). This CDR3 reads CAWTRGPGGELFF. CDR3 sequence (DNA): TGTGCCTGGACCCGAGGACCTGGCGGGGAGCTGTTTTTT.

This clonotype has ten or more counts. The chain links TRBV6-6 to TRBJ2-7; perhaps TRBD2 as D (6 bases). CDR3 length equals 14 residues. Germline CDR1 and CDR2: MNHNY and SVGAGI (reference sequence). Trimming shortened V by 3 bases and J by 6 bases, and 15 bases separated the two germline ends. DNA of the CDR3: TGTGCCAGCAGTTATGCATCTCCCGGGGGCGAGCAGTACTTC. It codes for CASSYASPGGEQYF.

This clonotype was observed at least ten times. The chain employs TRBV7-2 and TRBJ1-2, with unresolved D. From germline, CDR1 is SGHTA and CDR2 FQGNSA. Deletions cut 1 base from V and 4 bases from J, with 16 bases between. The CDR3 extends over 16 amino acids. CDR3 DNA sequence: TGTGCCAGCAGCTTAGATTTTGGCAGAATGACCTATGGCTACACCTTC. Protein product: CASSLDFGRMTYGYTF.

Notes on this clonotype: A far larger clone is one nucleotide away, so this likely arose from a read error. The chain has TRBV7-9 and TRBJ2-5; TRBD2 agrees at 7 bases. V lost 6 bases, J lost 4 bases, and 11 bases stayed unmatched. CDR1 is SEHNR and CDR2 is FQNEAQ in the germline V gene (reference sequence). The CDR3 is made up of 15 amino acids. CDR3 nucleotide sequence: TGTGCCAGCAGTCCGCAAAGAAAGCGGGGAGAGACCCAGTACTTC. As protein: CASSPQRKRGETQYF.

Many counts were recorded for this clonotype. The J gene is TRBJ2-1, the V gene TRBV27, with TRBD1 matching over 12 bases. The CDR3 spans 15 residues. In germline, CDR1 is MNHEY, CDR2 SMNVEV (reference sequence). V trimming: 6 bases; J trimming: 9 bases; junction bases outside the gene matches: 9. The CDR3: CASRQGQGAVAEQFF. The CDR3 coding sequence is TGTGCCAGCAGACAGGGACAGGGGGCGGTCGCTGAGCAGTTCTTC.

This clonotype was counted at least ten times. V is TRBV6-2 or TRBV6-3 and J is TRBJ1-1; D perhaps matches TRBD1 (6 bases). The CDR3 length is 14 residues. V was cut by 6 bases and J by 1 base, with 12 bases left in between. Germline V lookup: CDR1 MNHEY, CDR2 SVGEGT. For the CDR3, the DNA is TGTGCCAGCAGCCTTCCGGGGGCGAACACTGAAGCTTTCTTT. This codes for CASSLPGANTEAFF.

The V and J genes are TRBV7-2 and TRBJ1-1; D remains unclear. CDR1 and CDR2 (germline): SGHTA, FQGNSA. V lost 5 bases to trimming and J lost 2 bases, with 12 bases between them. CDR3 length: 14 amino acids. DNA of the CDR3: TGTGCCAGCAGCGCCTTGGGGTCCAACACTGAAGCTTTCTTT. Protein: CASSALGSNTEAFF.

This clonotype was observed many times. The rearrangement uses TRBV20-1 and TRBJ2-3; 10 nucleotides line up with TRBD1. The CDR3 length is 16 residues. CDR1 DFQATT and CDR2 SNEGSKA come from the germline V gene (reference sequence). With 3 bases clipped from V and 4 bases from J, the junction kept 10 bases outside the gene matches. Here the CDR3 reads CSASAFGQGVSDTQYF. The DNA for the CDR3 is TGCAGTGCTAGTGCCTTCGGACAGGGGGTCTCAGATACGCAGTATTTT.

Details on this clonotype: Since a much larger clone is just one base distant, this may be a read error. CDR3: CARSEEWTGELFF. The CDR3 DNA sequence: TGTGCCAGGAGTGAAGAATGGACCGGGGAGCTGTTTTTT. V and J are TRBV13 and TRBJ2-2, with D hard to call. V was trimmed by 9 bases and J by 5 bases, leaving 13 bases between them. Looked up from germline, CDR1 is PRHDT and CDR2 is FYEKMQ (reference sequence). The CDR3 has 13 amino acids.

The chain recombines TRBV6-1 with TRBJ2-1, with a tentative D call TRBD2 (5 bases). Trimming cost V 0 bases and J 8 bases, with 14 bases left between them. Germline lookup yields CDR1 MNHNS and CDR2 SASEGT. CDR3 size: 15 residues. CDR3 nucleotide sequence: TGTGCCAGCAGTGAAGCGCTCTCTAGCCGGCATGAGCAGTTCTTC. Residues: CASSEALSSRHEQFF.

This clonotype was observed many times. J is TRBJ1-1 and V is TRBV7-2; D ambiguous. V gave up 5 bases and J gave up 0 bases, with 10 bases separating them. CDR3 size: 14 residues. From germline, CDR1 is SGHTA and CDR2 FQGNSA. CDR3 residues: CASSVGILNTEAFF. CDR3 nucleotides: TGTGCCAGCAGCGTCGGGATTCTGAACACTGAAGCTTTCTTT.

This clonotype occurred many times. J is TRBJ2-1 and V is TRBV11-2, with D perhaps TRBD1 or TRBD2 (6 bases each). The CDR3 spans 14 residues. Germline CDR1 reads SGHAT; CDR2 reads FQNNGV. With 0 bases removed from V and 8 bases from J, the gap between germline ends came to 11 bases. This CDR3 is CASSLDLGGDEQFF. For the CDR3, the DNA is TGTGCCAGCAGCTTAGATCTGGGGGGCGATGAGCAGTTCTTC.

The chain links TRBV12-3 or TRBV12-4 to TRBJ2-7; 9 nucleotides agree with TRBD1. This CDR3 region has 14 residues. V was pared by 6 bases and J by 2 bases, with 5 bases of the junction left unmatched. CDR3 protein: CASSPYRGPYEQYF. In DNA, the CDR3 is TGTGCCAGCAGCCCCTACAGGGGGCCCTACGAGCAGTACTTC.

V and J are TRBV2 and TRBJ2-2; TRBD1 matches at 8 bases. This CDR3 is 15 amino acids long. Germline CDR1 SNHLY, CDR2 FYNNEI. Germline trimming cut 6 bases from V and 6 bases from J; bases unmatched to any gene: 9. CDR3 amino acids: CASSEQGAPPGELFF. In DNA form, the CDR3 reads TGTGCCAGCAGCGAGCAGGGGGCGCCTCCCGGGGAGCTGTTTTTT.

This clonotype was counted many times. The V and J genes are TRBV7-2 and TRBJ2-7; TRBD2 agrees at 7 bases. CDR1 and CDR2 from the germline V gene are SGHTA and FQGNSA. The trim removed 4 bases at V and 0 bases at J, leaving 3 bases unmatched. The CDR3 sequence is 14 residues long. This CDR3 is CASSYGGSSYEQYF. In DNA, the CDR3 is TGTGCCAGCAGCTACGGCGGGAGCTCCTACGAGCAGTACTTC.

This clonotype was found many times. The chain has TRBV19 and TRBJ2-1; 10 bases agree with TRBD2. Germline V lookup: CDR1 LNHDA, CDR2 SQIVND (reference sequence). V dropped 7 bases and J dropped 6; count of bases not matched to a gene: 12. This CDR3 has 16 residues. In DNA form, the CDR3 reads TGTGCCAGTATCCCTGGAGCGGCTAGCGGGAGCAATGAGCAGTTCTTC. This translates into CASIPGAASGSNEQFF.

J is TRBJ1-1 and V is TRBV10-3; the match to TRBD1 covers 8 bases. J was trimmed by 2 bases and V by 6 bases; bases with no gene match: 8. CDR1 is ENHRY and CDR2 is SYGVKD in the germline V gene. There are 15 residues in the CDR3. The CDR3 DNA reads TGTGCCATCAGGATAAGACAGGGGCCAAACACTGAAGCTTTCTTT. It translates to CAIRIRQGPNTEAFF.

The J gene is TRBJ2-2, the V gene TRBV9, with a possible D match to TRBD1 (5 bases). This CDR3 is built from 14 residues. Trimming removed 0 bases at V and 7 bases at J, with 10 bases between. The germline V gene has CDR1 SGDLS and CDR2 YYNGEE. The CDR3 DNA reads as TGTGCCAGCAGCGTAGAGGGGCGAGGCGGGGAGCTGTTTTTT. Residues: CASSVEGRGGELFF.

This clonotype was seen ten or more times. The CDR3 DNA sequence: TGTGCCAGCAACAGACAGGGAATAAATTCACCCCTCCACTTT. Translating gives CASNRQGINSPLHF. This chain connects TRBV6-1 to TRBJ1-6; TRBD1 matches 7 bases. CDR1 MNHNS and CDR2 SASEGT come from the germline V gene. Trimming took 7 bases from V and 7 from J; bases not matched to a gene: 7. The CDR3 length is 14 residues.

The chain carries TRBV5-5 and TRBJ2-7, with D perhaps TRBD2 (5 bases). Germline loops: CDR1 SGHKS, CDR2 YYEKEE (reference sequence). Trimming shortened V by 0 bases and J by 5 bases, and 9 bases separated the two germline ends. The CDR3 has 13 amino acids. Here the CDR3 DNA reads TGTGCCAGCAGCTTGGGAGGGCCCAACGAGCAGTACTTC. Protein: CASSLGGPNEQYF.

The chain has TRBV29-1 and TRBJ2-1, with a weak D call TRBD2 (5 bases). The CDR3 extends over 13 amino acids. V lost 1 base and J 1 base, leaving 5 bases between the germline ends. Germline CDR1 reads SQVTM; CDR2 reads ANQGSEA. Here the CDR3 DNA reads TGCAGCGTTGAAGGGGAGTCCTACAATGAGCAGTTCTTC. Its protein product is CSVEGESYNEQFF.

Worth noting for this clonotype: A read error is likely here: a far larger clone is one base away. The gene calls are TRBV6-2 or TRBV6-3 and TRBJ2-7; TRBD1 matches 8 bases. Germline loops: CDR1 MNHEY, CDR2 SVGEGT. This CDR3 comprises 14 residues. V trimming: 10 bases; J trimming: 4 bases; junction bases outside the gene matches: 12. The chain's CDR3 is CAITNIDRGYEQYF. The CDR3 DNA is TGTGCCATCACCAACATAGACAGGGGTTACGAGCAGTACTTC.

This clonotype showed up many times. The genes are TRBV28 and TRBJ2-7; 10 bases are shared with TRBD1. Germline V gene lookup returns CDR1 MDHEN and CDR2 SYDVKM. V gave up 5 bases and J gave up 4 bases; unmatched junction bases: 5. The CDR3 has 14 amino acids. For the CDR3, the DNA is TGTGCCAGCAGTCTGACAGGGGGCCAGTACGAGCAGTACTTC. Its translation is CASSLTGGQYEQYF.

This clonotype has ten or more counts. CDR3 nucleotides: TGCGCCAGCAGACTGGAGGGCCGTGCGCAGTATTTT. Its protein product is CASRLEGRAQYF. The V call is TRBV5-1, the J call TRBJ2-3; D might be TRBD2 (6 bases). The CDR3 runs 12 residues. Trimming removed 5 bases at V and 10 bases at J, with 14 bases between. Looked up from germline, CDR1 is SGHRS and CDR2 is YFSETQ. Full variable domain (remainder filled in from reference TRBV5-1 and TRBJ2-3): KAGVTQTPRYLIKTRGQQVTLSCSPISGHRSVSWYQQTPGQGLQFLFEYFSETQRNKGNFPGRFSGRQFSNSRSEMNVSTLELGDSALYLCASRLEGRAQYFGPGTRLTVL.

This clonotype was counted many times. The chain carries TRBV6-2 or TRBV6-3 and TRBJ1-1, with unresolved D. The CDR3 runs 14 residues. The V end was cut by 8 bases, the J end by 0 bases, with 13 bases between. Germline V lookup: CDR1 MNHEY, CDR2 SVGEGT. The CDR3 loop is CASGLDRLNTEAFF. Here the CDR3 DNA reads TGTGCCAGCGGCCTGGACCGATTGAACACTGAAGCTTTCTTT.

This chain connects TRBV3-1 to TRBJ2-1, with 9 bases aligning to TRBD2. The CDR3 is made up of 15 amino acids. Germline V gives CDR1 LGHDT, CDR2 YNNKEL (reference sequence). V lost 4 bases to trimming and J lost 7 bases; unmatched junction nucleotides: 8. DNA for the CDR3: TGTGCCAGCAGCCCCGGGACTAGCTCCTTTAATGAGCAGTTCTTC. It codes for CASSPGTSSFNEQFF.

The CDR3 sequence: CASSPRRSDSYNEQFF. Written as DNA, the CDR3 is TGTGCCAGCAGCCCCCGTAGATCAGACTCCTACAATGAGCAGTTCTTC. The chain couples TRBV7-9 to TRBJ2-1; D call uncertain. The CDR3 covers 16 residues. Trimming stripped 5 bases from V and 0 bases from J, with 14 bases between. The germline V gene has CDR1 SEHNR and CDR2 FQNEAQ (reference sequence). Variable domain in full (rest from reference TRBV7-9 and TRBJ2-1): DTGVSQNPRHKITKRGQNVTFRCDPISEHNRLYWYRQTLGQGPEFLTYFQNEAQLEKSRLLSDRFSAERPKGSFSTLEIQRTEQGDSAMYLCASSPRRSDSYNEQFFGPGTRLTVL.